This T cell receptor (beta chain) is drawn from a study of monozygotic twins with inflammatory bowel disease. Study-wide results and limits: IBD patients shared fewer clonotypes with others than healthy twins, especially with disease activity.

In regard to this clonotype: Its antigen is unidentified.

CDR3 length: 14 amino acids. The germline V gene encodes CDR1 SGHTA and CDR2 FQGNSA. The study subjected TCRalpha and TCRbeta cDNA to two nested PCRs of 16 and 9 cycles. TCRdb derives one entry per CDR3 protein from the 5' RACE reads, leaving out DNA. The sample has some 90,000 distinct CDR3 sequences. Sequencing was performed on blood. The chain couples TRBV7-2 to TRBJ2-3; as DNA is missing, the TRBD1 call by TCRdb cannot be tested. This clonotype was sampled from a human donor with ulcerative colitis or Crohn's disease, or a healthy co-twin of an affected twin (not recorded which). CDR3 sequence reads: CASSYVPGLETQYF.